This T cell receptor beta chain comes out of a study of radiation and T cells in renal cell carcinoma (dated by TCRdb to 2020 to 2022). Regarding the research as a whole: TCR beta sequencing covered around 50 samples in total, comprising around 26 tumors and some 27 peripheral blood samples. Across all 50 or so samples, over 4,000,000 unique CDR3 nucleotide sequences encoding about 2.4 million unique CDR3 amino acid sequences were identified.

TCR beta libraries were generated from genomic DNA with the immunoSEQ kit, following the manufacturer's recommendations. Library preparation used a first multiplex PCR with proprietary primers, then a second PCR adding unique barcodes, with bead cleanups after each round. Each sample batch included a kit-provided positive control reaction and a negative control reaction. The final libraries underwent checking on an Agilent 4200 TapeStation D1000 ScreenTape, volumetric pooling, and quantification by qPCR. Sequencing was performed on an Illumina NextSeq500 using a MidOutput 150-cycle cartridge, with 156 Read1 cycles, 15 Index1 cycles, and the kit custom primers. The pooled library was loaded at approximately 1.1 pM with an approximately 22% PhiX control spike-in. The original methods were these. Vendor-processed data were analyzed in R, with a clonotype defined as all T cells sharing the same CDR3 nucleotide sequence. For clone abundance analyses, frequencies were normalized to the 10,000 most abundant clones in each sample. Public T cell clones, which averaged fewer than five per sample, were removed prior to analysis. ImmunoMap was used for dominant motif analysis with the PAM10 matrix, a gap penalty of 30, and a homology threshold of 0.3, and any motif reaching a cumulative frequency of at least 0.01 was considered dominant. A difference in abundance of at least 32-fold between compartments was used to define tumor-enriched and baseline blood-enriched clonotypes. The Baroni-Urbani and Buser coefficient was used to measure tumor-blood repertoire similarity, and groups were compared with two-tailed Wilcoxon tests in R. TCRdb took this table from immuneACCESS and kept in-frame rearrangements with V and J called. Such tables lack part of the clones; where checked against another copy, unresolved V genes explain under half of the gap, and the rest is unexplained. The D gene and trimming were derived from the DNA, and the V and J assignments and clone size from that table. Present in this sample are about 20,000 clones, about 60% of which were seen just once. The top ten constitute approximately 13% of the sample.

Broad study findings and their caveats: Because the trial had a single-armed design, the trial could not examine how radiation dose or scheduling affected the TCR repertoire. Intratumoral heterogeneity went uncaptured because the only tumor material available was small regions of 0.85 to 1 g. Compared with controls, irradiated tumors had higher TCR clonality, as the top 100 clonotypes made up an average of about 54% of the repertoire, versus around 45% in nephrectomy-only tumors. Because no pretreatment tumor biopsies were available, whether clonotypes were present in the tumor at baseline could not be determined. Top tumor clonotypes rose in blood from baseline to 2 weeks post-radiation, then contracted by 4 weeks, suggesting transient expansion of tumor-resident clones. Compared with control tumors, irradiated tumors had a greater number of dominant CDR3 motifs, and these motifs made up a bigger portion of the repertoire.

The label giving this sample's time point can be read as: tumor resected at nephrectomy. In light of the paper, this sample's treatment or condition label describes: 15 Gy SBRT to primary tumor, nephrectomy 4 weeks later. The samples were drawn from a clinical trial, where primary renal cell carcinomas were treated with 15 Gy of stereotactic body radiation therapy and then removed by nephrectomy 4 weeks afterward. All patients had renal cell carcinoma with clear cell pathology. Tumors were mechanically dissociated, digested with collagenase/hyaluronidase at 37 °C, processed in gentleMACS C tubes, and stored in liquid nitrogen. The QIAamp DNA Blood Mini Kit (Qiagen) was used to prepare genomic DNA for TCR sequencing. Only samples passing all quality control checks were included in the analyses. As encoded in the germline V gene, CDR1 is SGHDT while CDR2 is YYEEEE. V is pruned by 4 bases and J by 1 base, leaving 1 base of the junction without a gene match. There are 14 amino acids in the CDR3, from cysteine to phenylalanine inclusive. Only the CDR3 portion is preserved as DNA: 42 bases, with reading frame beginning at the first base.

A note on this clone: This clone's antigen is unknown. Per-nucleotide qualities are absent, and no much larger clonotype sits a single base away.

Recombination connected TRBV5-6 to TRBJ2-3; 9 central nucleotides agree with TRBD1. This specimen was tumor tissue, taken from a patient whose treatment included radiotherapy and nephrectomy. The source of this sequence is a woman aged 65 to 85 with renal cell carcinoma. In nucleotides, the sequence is TGTGCCAGCAGCAGGACAGGGGGCACAGATACGCAGTATTTT. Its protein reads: CASSRTGGTDTQYF.